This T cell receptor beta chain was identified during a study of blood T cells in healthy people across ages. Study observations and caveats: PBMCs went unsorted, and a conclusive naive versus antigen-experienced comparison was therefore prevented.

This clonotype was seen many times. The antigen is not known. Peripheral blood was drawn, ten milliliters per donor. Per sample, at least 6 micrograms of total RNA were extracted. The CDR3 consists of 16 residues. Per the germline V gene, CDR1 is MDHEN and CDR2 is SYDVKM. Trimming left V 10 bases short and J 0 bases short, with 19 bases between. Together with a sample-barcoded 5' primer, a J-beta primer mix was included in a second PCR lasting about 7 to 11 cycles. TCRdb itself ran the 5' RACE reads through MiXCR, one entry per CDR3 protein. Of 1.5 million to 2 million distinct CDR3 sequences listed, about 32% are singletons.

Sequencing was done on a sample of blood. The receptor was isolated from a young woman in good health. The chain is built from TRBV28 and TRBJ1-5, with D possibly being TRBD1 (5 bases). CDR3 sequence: CAIARRGGYSNQPQHF. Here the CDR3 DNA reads TGTGCCATAGCCCGACGGGGGGGGTATAGCAATCAGCCCCAGCATTTT. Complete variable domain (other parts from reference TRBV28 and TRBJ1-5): DVKVTQSSRYLVKRTGEKVFLECVQDMDHENMFWYRQDPGLGLRLIYFSYDVKMKEKGDIPEGYSVSREKKERFSLILESASTNQTSMYLCAIARRGGYSNQPQHFGDGTRLSIL.